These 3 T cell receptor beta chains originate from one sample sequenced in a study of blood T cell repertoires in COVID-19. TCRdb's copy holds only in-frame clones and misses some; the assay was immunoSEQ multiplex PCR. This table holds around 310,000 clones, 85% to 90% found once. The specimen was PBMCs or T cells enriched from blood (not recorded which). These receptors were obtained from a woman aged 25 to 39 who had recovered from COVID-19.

The CDR3 loop is CASSPTGVATRRDTQYF. The CDR3 DNA reads as TGTGCCAGCAGCCCCACTGGGGTAGCGACCCGACGGGATACGCAGTATTTT. The chain employs TRBV28 and TRBJ2-3; a possible D gene is TRBD2 (5 bases). V shed 6 bases and J shed 6 bases, with 25 bases lying between them. This CDR3 is 17 amino acids long. The germline V gene has CDR1 MDHEN and CDR2 SYDVKM.

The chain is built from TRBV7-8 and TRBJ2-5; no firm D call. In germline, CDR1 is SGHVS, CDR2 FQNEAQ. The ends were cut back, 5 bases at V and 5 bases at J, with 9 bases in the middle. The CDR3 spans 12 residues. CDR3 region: CASSLSKETQYF. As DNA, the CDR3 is TGTGCCAGCAGCCTCAGTAAGGAGACCCAGTACTTC. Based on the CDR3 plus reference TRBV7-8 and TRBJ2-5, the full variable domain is GAGVSQSPRYKVAKRGQDVALRCDPISGHVSLFWYQQALGQGPEFLTYFQNEAQLDKSGLPSDRFFAERPEGSVSTLKIQRTQQEDSAVYLCASSLSKETQYFGPGTRLLVL.

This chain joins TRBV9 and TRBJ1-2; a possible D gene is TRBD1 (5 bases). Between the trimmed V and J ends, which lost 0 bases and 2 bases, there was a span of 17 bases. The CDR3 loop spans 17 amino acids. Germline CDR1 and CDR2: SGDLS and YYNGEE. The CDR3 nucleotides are TGTGCCAGCAGCGTAGCAGATTTTACAGGATCCAACTATGGCTACACCTTC. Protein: CASSVADFTGSNYGYTF.